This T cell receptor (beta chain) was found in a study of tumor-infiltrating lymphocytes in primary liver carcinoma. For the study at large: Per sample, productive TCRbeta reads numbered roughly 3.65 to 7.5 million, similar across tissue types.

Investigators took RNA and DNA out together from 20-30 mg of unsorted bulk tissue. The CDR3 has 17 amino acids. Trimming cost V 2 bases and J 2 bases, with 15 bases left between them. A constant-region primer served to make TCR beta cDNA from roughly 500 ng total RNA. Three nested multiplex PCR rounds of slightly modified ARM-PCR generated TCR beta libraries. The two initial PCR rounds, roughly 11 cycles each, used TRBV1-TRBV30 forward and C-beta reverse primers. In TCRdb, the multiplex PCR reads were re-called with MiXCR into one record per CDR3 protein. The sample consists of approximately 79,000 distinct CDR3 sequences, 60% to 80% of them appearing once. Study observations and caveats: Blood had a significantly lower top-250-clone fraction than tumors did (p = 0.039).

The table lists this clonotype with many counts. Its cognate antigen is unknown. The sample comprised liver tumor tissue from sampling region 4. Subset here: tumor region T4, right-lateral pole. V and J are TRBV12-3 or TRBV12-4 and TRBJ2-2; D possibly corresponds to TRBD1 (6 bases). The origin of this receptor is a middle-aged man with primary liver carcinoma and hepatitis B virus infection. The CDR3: CASSLSIRTANTGELFF. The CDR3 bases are TGTGCCAGCAGTTTAAGTATCCGGACAGCAAACACCGGGGAGCTGTTTTTT.